These 6 T cell receptor beta chains were all obtained from the same sample, sequenced in a study of blood T cell repertoires in COVID-19. The table came from immunoSEQ multiplex PCR; TCRdb's copy has only in-frame clones and leaves some out. The sample lists more than 65,000 clones, about 91% occurring once. Sequenced sample: peripheral blood. All receptors come from a woman between 45 and 65 years old with acute or convalescent COVID-19.

The rearrangement uses TRBV3-1 (or the pseudogene TRBV3-2) and TRBJ1-1; maybe TRBD1 (5 bases). V was shortened by 1 base and J by 2 bases, with 23 bases between the two germline ends. This CDR3 spans 19 amino acids. CDR1 and CDR2 (germline): LGHDT, YNNKEL (reference sequence). This CDR3 is CASSQGVYVGDFGNTEAFF. CDR3 in DNA: TGTGCCAGCAGCCAAGGAGTATACGTAGGGGACTTCGGCAACACTGAAGCTTTCTTT.

The genes are TRBV27 and TRBJ1-2; possible D gene TRBD1, 6 bases. The V gene lost 8 bases and the J gene lost 7 bases, with 20 bases spanning the gap. CDR1 MNHEY and CDR2 SMNVEV come from the germline V gene (reference sequence). There are 14 residues in the CDR3. The DNA of the CDR3 is TGTGCCAGCGGCGCTTGGACAGACCGTACTGGCTACACCTTC. Protein product: CASGAWTDRTGYTF.

The chain combines TRBV2 with TRBJ1-2, with D tentatively TRBD1 (6 bases). Germline assignment: CDR1 SNHLY and CDR2 FYNNEI. V lost 7 bases, J lost 8 bases, and 20 bases lay in between. There are 14 residues in the CDR3. The CDR3 DNA reads as TGTGCCAGCACCATACTCAGGGGCGCTTACGGCTACACCTTC. The encoded protein is CASTILRGAYGYTF.

The chain joins TRBV7-9 to TRBJ1-3; a weak D match, TRBD1 (5 bases). Looked up from germline, CDR1 is SEHNR and CDR2 is FQNEAQ (reference sequence). V shed 0 bases and J shed 3 bases, with 6 bases lying between them. CDR3 size: 14 residues. The CDR3 sequence: CASSLAGVGNTIYF. The CDR3 coding sequence is TGTGCCAGCAGCTTAGCAGGGGTTGGAAACACCATATATTTT.

This chain connects TRBV6-5 to TRBJ2-2; 7 bases map to TRBD2. Germline V CDR1 and CDR2: MNHEY, SVGAGI. CDR3 size: 15 residues. Losses at the gene ends were 6 bases for V and 5 bases for J; bases not matched to a gene: 9. The CDR3 loop reads CASSSQWGGTGELFF. CDR3 nucleotide sequence: TGTGCCAGCAGCTCCCAGTGGGGGGGAACCGGGGAGCTGTTTTTT.

The chain recombines TRBV4-2 with TRBJ2-1; 7 nucleotides agree with TRBD2. Germline V lookup: CDR1 LGHNA, CDR2 YNFKEQ. Losses at the gene ends were 1 base for V and 4 bases for J; bases not matched to a gene: 13. This CDR3 is 18 amino acids long. CDR3 nucleotide sequence: TGTGCCAGCAGCCAAGTTCAGGGAGGGCTACCATCTTACAATGAGCAGTTCTTC. Translation gives CASSQVQGGLPSYNEQFF.